The sequence of this TCR beta chain was determined in a study of T cell repertoires in cytomegalovirus infection. Study-wide background: Signatures in public TCR beta sequences pointed to both CMV infection and matching HLA type.

TCRdb analysed the reads with MiXCR anew, one entry per CDR3 protein. The data contain roughly 180,000 distinct CDR3 sequences, about 28% of them singletons. Germline CDR1 reads SGHTA; CDR2 reads FQGTGA. With V trimmed by 2 bases and J by 7 bases, 10 bases remained unmatched. The CDR3 sequence is 16 residues long. Sequencing was carried out using PBMCs. This TCR derives from a human donor in good health (CMV status not recorded). Some clones in this sample may be carry-over from other donors' samples. The chain links TRBV7-3 to TRBJ2-1; TRBD2 agrees at 8 bases. The CDR3 nucleotides read TGTGCCAGCAGCTTAGCCGCGACTAGCGATTTTAATGAGCAGTTCTTC. This codes for CASSLAATSDFNEQFF. The complete variable domain, with remaining parts taken from reference TRBV7-3 and TRBJ2-1, reads GAGVSQTPSNKVTEKGKYVELRCDPISGHTALYWYRQSLGQGPEFLIYFQGTGAADDSGLPNDRFFAVRPEGSVSTLKIQRTERGDSAVYLCASSLAATSDFNEQFFGPGTRLTVL.